This is a list of T cell receptor beta chains from one sample in a study of cytomegalovirus exposure and HLA in healthy donors. Assay used: immunoSEQ multiplex PCR; TCRdb lists only in-frame clones, some missing. The data show approximately 120,000 clones, approximately 94% seen once. The sample consisted of PBMCs. The receptors here all came from a man younger than 35 in good health and CMV-seronegative. CDR3s include the opening cysteine and the closing phenylalanine or tryptophan. D genes are given only for firm matches. Rows give clone size only sometimes, using once, few, many, or a class for an expanded clone.

>.|TRBJ1-2|.|TRBV28
TGTGCCAGCAGTTCAAGCAGGGGAATGTGGGGCTACACCTTC
CASSSSRGMWGYTF
>TRBD1|TRBJ1-2|.|TRBV5-6
TGTGCCAGCAGCTTGAAGGACAGGGGGCCTTCCTATGGCTACACCTTC
CASSLKDRGPSYGYTF
>TRBD2|TRBJ2-7|.|TRBV27
TGTGCCAGCAGTGTTGTAGCGGGAGTCTACGAGCAGTACTTC
CASSVVAGVYEQYF
>.|TRBJ1-1|.|TRBV6-1
TGTGCCAGCAGCGAGGCGGGACTTAAGAACACTGAAGCTTTCTTT
CASSEAGLKNTEAFF
>.|TRBJ1-1|.|TRBV5-1
TGCGCCAGCAGCTTGGGACAGGAGGTCGCTGAAGCTTTCTTT
CASSLGQEVAEAFF
>.|TRBJ2-3|.|TRBV21-1
TGTGCCAGCAGCAAAGCGACTAGCGGGAGCACAGGGCCAGATACGCAGTATTTT
CASSKATSGSTGPDTQYF
>.|TRBJ2-1|.|TRBV5-5
TGTGCCAGCAGCTTTTCGGGCAATGAGCAGTTCTTC
CASSFSGNEQFF
>.|TRBJ1-1|.|TRBV6-5
TGTGCCAGCAGTCGAGGGTTCGCTGAAGCTTTCTTT
CASSRGFAEAFF
>.|TRBJ2-5|.|TRBV30
TGTGCCTGGAGTTTCGGGGGCCAAGAGACCCAGTACTTC
CAWSFGGQETQYF
>.|TRBJ1-1|.|TRBV10-2
TGCGCCAGCCTACTGACTGAAGCTTTCTTT
CASLLTEAFF
>.|TRBJ2-2|.|TRBV27
TGTGCCAGCAGTTTAATCAGGGGTGGGACCGGGGAGCTGTTTTTT
CASSLIRGGTGELFF
>.|TRBJ1-4|.|TRBV7-2
TGTGCCAGCAGCTTAAGAGGGTTGGGCGAAAAACTGTTTTTT
CASSLRGLGEKLFF
>.|TRBJ2-7|.|TRBV4-3
TGCGCCAGCGCTACCCTCGGCGGCGAGCAGTACTTC
CASATLGGEQYF
>TRBD2|TRBJ2-1|.|TRBV5-3
TGTGCCAGTCGCAAGCGGGAGGGCCAGCACAATGAGCAGTTCTTC
CASRKREGQHNEQFF
>TRBD1|TRBJ2-2|.|TRBV7-9
TGTGCCAGCAGCGAGACTCCGGGACAGATCACCGGGGAGCTGTTTTTT
CASSETPGQITGELFF
>.|TRBJ1-1|.|TRBV30
TGTGCCTGGGCGACAGGTACTAATGAAGCTTTCTTT
CAWATGTNEAFF
>TRBD2|TRBJ2-5|.|TRBV6-1
TGTGCCAGCGAACGGGAGGGCCGAGAGACCCAGTACTTC
CASEREGRETQYF
>TRBD1|TRBJ2-1|.|TRBV6-6
TGTGCCAGCAGTTCCTCCCCCCGGGACAGGGGACTCTTC
CASSSSPRDRGLF
>TRBD1|TRBJ1-2|.|TRBV11-3
TGTGCCAGCAGCTGGAGGACAGGGGAGGGCTACACCTTC
CASSWRTGEGYTF
>.|TRBJ2-3|.|TRBV9
TGTGCCAGCAGCGTCGATACAGGGACAGATACGCAGTATTTT
CASSVDTGTDTQYF
>TRBD1|TRBJ1-1|.|TRBV6-5
TGTGCCAGCAGCGGAGACAGGGACACTGAAGCTTTCTTT
CASSGDRDTEAFF
>TRBD1|TRBJ2-2|.|TRBV5-6
TGTGCCAGCAGCTCCTCATGGACAGGGAGCGCCGGGGAGCTGTTTTTT
CASSSSWTGSAGELFF
>TRBD2|TRBJ2-3|.|TRBV11-1
TGTGCCAGCAGCTTAACTTCCCTAGCGGGGTTCACAGATACGCAGTATTTT
CASSLTSLAGFTDTQYF
>.|TRBJ2-1|few|TRBV9
TGTGCCAGCAGCGGAGCAGACCGGGACTCACTTTACAATGAGCAGTTCTTC
CASSGADRDSLYNEQFF
>TRBD2|TRBJ2-3|once|TRBV4-3
TGCGCCAGCAGCCACCTAGCGGTAGGGGGCACAGATACGCAGTATTTT
CASSHLAVGGTDTQYF
>TRBD1|TRBJ2-5|.|TRBV7-6
TGTGCCAGCAGCTCCCGGGACAGGGGCAACCAAGAGACCCAGTACTTC
CASSSRDRGNQETQYF
>.|TRBJ2-1|.|TRBV7-6
TGTGCCAGCACCCTCCGGGACTCACTCCCCGATGAGCAGTTCTTC
CASTLRDSLPDEQFF
>TRBD2|TRBJ2-3|.|TRBV27
TGTGCCAGCACCCCTCTACTAGCGGGAGTCTTCGTGACAGATACGCAGTATTTT
CASTPLLAGVFVTDTQYF
>TRBD1|TRBJ1-4|.|TRBV28
TGTGCCAGCAGGAGGACAGGGATTGACGAACTGTTTTTT
CASRRTGIDELFF
>TRBD2|TRBJ2-6|.|TRBV25-1
TGTGCCAGCAGGGGGACTAGCGGGGCCTCTGGGGCCAACGTCCTGACTTTC
CASRGTSGASGANVLTF
>.|TRBJ2-7|once|TRBV29-1
TGCAGCCTCATGGACGGGAACTCCTACGAGCAGTACTTC
CSLMDGNSYEQYF
>.|TRBJ1-2|.|TRBV4-3
TGCGCCAGCAGCCAGGCCAGCGGACGGAGCTATGGCTACACCTTC
CASSQASGRSYGYTF
>.|TRBJ2-3|.|TRBV28
TGTGCCAGCATCTCACAGGGAACAGATACGCAGTATTTT
CASISQGTDTQYF
>TRBD1|TRBJ2-5|.|TRBV5-4
TGTGCCAGCAGCCTGCTTGGACAGGGGGACGAGACCCAGTACTTC
CASSLLGQGDETQYF
>.|TRBJ1-3|.|TRBV7-2
TGTGCCAGCAGCTTATGGCAGACAACTGGAAACACCATATATTTT
CASSLWQTTGNTIYF
>TRBD1|TRBJ1-2|once|TRBV9
TGTGCCAGCAGCGGTAGACAGGGGCCCACTCACTATGGCTACACCTTC
CASSGRQGPTHYGYTF
>.|TRBJ1-1|.|TRBV7-8
TGTGCCAGCAGCTTAAGACGGGTGCAAAAGGAACCTACGAACACTGAAGCTTTCTTT
CASSLRRVQKEPTNTEAFF
>.|TRBJ1-2|.|TRBV7-2
TGTGCCAGCAGCTTAGGTGGGGGCGCGAGCTATGGCTACACCTTC
CASSLGGGASYGYTF
>TRBD1|TRBJ2-1|.|TRBV7-9
TGTGCCAGCAGTCAGACAGGGAGCTCCTACAATGAGCAGTTCTTC
CASSQTGSSYNEQFF
>TRBD2|TRBJ2-7|.|TRBV30
TGTGCCTGGAACCGTTGGGGGGGGAATTCCTACGAGCAGTACTTC
CAWNRWGGNSYEQYF
>.|TRBJ1-4|once|TRBV4-3
TGCGCCAGCAGCCACGGGGGGGGGCGCCCTGAAAAACTGTTTTTT
CASSHGGGRPEKLFF
>TRBD2|TRBJ2-7|.|TRBV28
TGTGCCAGCAGTACCCAGACTAGCGGGAGCTACGAGCAGTACTTC
CASSTQTSGSYEQYF
>TRBD1|TRBJ2-7|once|TRBV27
TGTGCCAGCAGTTTAGGGGCCAGGGGGCTAAAGCAGTACTTC
CASSLGARGLKQYF
>.|TRBJ1-1|.|TRBV30
TGTGCCTGGAGCCATTCCTATCCGGGGTTCGGTGGAGAAGCTTTCTTT
CAWSHSYPGFGGEAFF
>.|TRBJ2-3|.|TRBV9
TGTGCCAGCAGCGTAGCCCCCCCCGCAGATACGCAGTATTTT
CASSVAPPADTQYF
>.|TRBJ1-2|.|TRBV6-5
TGTGCCAGCCTGCAGGGCCGCAACTATGGCTACACCTTC
CASLQGRNYGYTF
>.|TRBJ2-7|.|TRBV9
TGTGCCAGCACCAAGGACTCCACGGGGTACGAGCAGTACTTC
CASTKDSTGYEQYF
>TRBD2|TRBJ2-7|.|TRBV5-6
TGTGCCAGCAGCTCCCCTGGGCTGGCGTCTAGCGGCTCCTACGAGCAGTACTTC
CASSSPGLASSGSYEQYF
>.|TRBJ1-2|.|TRBV7-9
TGTGCCAGCAGCTTAGAAGTAGTTTTAGCGCATGGCTACACCTTC
CASSLEVVLAHGYTF
>TRBD2|TRBJ2-1|.|TRBV27
TGTGCCAGCAGTCCTCCCTCCCCCCTCCTACTAGCGGGGCTTGACAATGAGCAGTTCTTC
CASSPPSPLLLAGLDNEQFF
>.|TRBJ2-7|.|TRBV28
TGTGCCAGCTCTTTCGCACGGGGGAACGAGCAGTACTTC
CASSFARGNEQYF
>TRBD2|TRBJ2-1|.|TRBV7-3
TGTGCCAGCAGCTTATCGGGACTAGCGGGAGGGTTGGCGTACAATGAGCAGTTCTTC
CASSLSGLAGGLAYNEQFF
>TRBD2|TRBJ2-1|once|TRBV19
TGTGCCAGTAGTATACTAGCGGGAGGTGGCAATGAGCAGTTCTTC
CASSILAGGGNEQFF
>.|TRBJ1-1|.|TRBV7-3
TGTGCCAGCAGCTTAAGAGGTCGGGAAGCTTTCTTT
CASSLRGREAFF
>TRBD2|TRBJ2-7|.|TRBV6-5
TGTGCCAGCAGATCGGGACTAGCGGGAGTATCGCAAGTCTTC
CASRSGLAGVSQVF
>TRBD2|TRBJ2-2|.|TRBV5-1
TGCGCCAGCAAGGGAACTAGCGGGAACACCGGGGAGCTGTTTTTT
CASKGTSGNTGELFF
>.|TRBJ1-2|.|TRBV30
TGTGCCTGGAGTGGTTATAACTATGGCTACACCTTC
CAWSGYNYGYTF
>.|TRBJ2-1|.|TRBV9
TGTGCCAGCAGCGTAGGCGGGGGCGCCTACAATGAGCAGTTCTTC
CASSVGGGAYNEQFF
>.|TRBJ2-1|.|TRBV5-1
TGCGCCAGCAGGGGGCAGGGAAATTCCAATGAGCAGTTCTTC
CASRGQGNSNEQFF